This TCR beta chain was profiled in a study of T cell responses to AZD1222 COVID-19 vaccine. Looking at the study overall: Pooling was applied to second doses at about 4 or about 12 weeks.

Here immunoSEQ multiplex PCR was the method, and the copy in TCRdb shows in-frame clones only, minus some. This sample has 75,000 to 100,000 clones, with around 89% found just once. The CDR3 sequence is 14 residues long. CDR1 SGHRS and CDR2 YFSETQ come from the germline V gene. With 7 bases clipped from V and 4 bases from J, the junction kept 7 bases outside the gene matches. A note on this clone: The antigen remains unidentified.

The study's findings and limits: Clonal diversity was possibly underestimated, and white British individuals and females predominated among donors.

The genes are TRBV5-1 and TRBJ2-7; 11 nucleotides line up with TRBD1. The sequences come from peripheral blood, collected on day 0 of AZD1222 vaccination. This receptor was identified in an adult in good health. CDR3 bases: TGCGCCAGCGCTGGAGGACAGGGGGCGTACGAGCAGTACTTC. It yields the protein CASAGGQGAYEQYF.